Included here is one T cell receptor beta chain sequence, with context. The sample belongs to a study of cytomegalovirus exposure and HLA in healthy donors. The length of the CDR3 is 14 residues. The germline gives CDR1 SEHNR, CDR2 FQNEAQ (reference sequence). V was cut by 1 base and J by 8 bases, with 11 bases left in between. A multiplex PCR was run with 60 Vbeta primers and 13 Jbeta primers. Produced via immunoSEQ multiplex PCR; TCRdb's table is partial and in-frame only. The sample has tens of thousands of clones, 70% to 80% seen once. The sequenced material came from PBMCs. The V gene is TRBV7-9, the J gene TRBJ1-4, with unresolved D. The clonotype was recovered from a female donor in good health and CMV-seronegative. In DNA form, the CDR3 reads TGTGCCAGCAGCTTAGTTGCGTACGAGGAAAAACTGTTTTTT. It translates to CASSLVAYEEKLFF.